This entry features one TCR beta chain sequence. Its antigen is not identified. Sequencing was performed with immunoSEQ multiplex PCR; in TCRdb, only in-frame clones are kept and a portion is missing. This sample carries approximately 60,000 clones, around four fifths of them seen once, and the ten largest clones take roughly 5%. Thawed PBMCs were FACS-sorted into unstimulated CD4+CD25+CD127- regulatory T cells, CD4+CD25- non-regulatory cells, CD4 and CD8 cells. Germline CDR1 is LNHDA and CDR2 is SQIVND (reference sequence). Trimming removed 3 bases at V and 5 bases at J, with 11 bases between. CDR3 size: 13 residues. This sample was taken from a study of Tregs in tolerant kidney transplant recipients. Findings of the study overall: Tregs expanded with activated donor B cells seemed most donor-specific. Validation in larger populations is needed because few patients were studied.

This clonotype was obtained from a human donor in good health. The V and J genes are TRBV19 and TRBJ2-7; D is unclear. The sample was CD4+ T cells from blood. CDR3 region: CASSIGPTHEQYF. Written as DNA, the CDR3 is TGTGCCAGTAGTATCGGGCCGACTCACGAGCAGTACTTC.